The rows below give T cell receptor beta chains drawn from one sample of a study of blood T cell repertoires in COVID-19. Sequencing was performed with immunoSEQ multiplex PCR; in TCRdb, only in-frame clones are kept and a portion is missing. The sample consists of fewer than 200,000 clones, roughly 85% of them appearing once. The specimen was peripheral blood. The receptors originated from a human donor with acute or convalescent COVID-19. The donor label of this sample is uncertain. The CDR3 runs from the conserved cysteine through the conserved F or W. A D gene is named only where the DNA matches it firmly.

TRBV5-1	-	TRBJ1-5	CASSLGGDFSNQPQHF	TGCGCCAGCAGCTTGGGCGGGGACTTTAGCAATCAGCCCCAGCATTTT
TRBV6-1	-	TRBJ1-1	CASSDRAENTEAFF	TGTGCCAGCAGTGATCGTGCAGAAAACACTGAAGCTTTCTTT
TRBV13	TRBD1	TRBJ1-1	CASSPGDRVTEAFF	TGTGCCAGCAGCCCCGGGGACAGGGTTACTGAAGCTTTCTTT
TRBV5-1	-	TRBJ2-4	CASSLWQGGNIQYF	TGCGCCAGCAGCTTGTGGCAGGGTGGAAACATTCAGTACTTC
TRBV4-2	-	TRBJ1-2	CASSQAGPYGYTF	TGTGCCAGCAGCCAGGCAGGGCCCTATGGCTACACCTTC
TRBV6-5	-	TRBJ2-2	CASSRTLEAGELFF	TGTGCCAGCAGTCGGACTCTGGAGGCCGGGGAGCTGTTTTTT
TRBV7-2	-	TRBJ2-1	CASSLAAGRREQFF	TGTGCCAGCAGCTTAGCGGCGGGGAGACGCGAGCAGTTCTTC
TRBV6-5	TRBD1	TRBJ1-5	CASRGQGAYQPQHF	TGTGCCAGCAGGGGACAGGGGGCCTATCAGCCCCAGCATTTT
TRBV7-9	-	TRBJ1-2	CASSAGGINYGYTF	TGTGCCAGCAGCGCGGGAGGGATCAACTATGGCTACACCTTC
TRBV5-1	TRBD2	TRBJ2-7	CASRTSGTYEQYF	TGCGCCAGCCGGACTAGCGGCACCTACGAGCAGTACTTC
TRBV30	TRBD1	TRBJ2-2	CAWSTLRTGTGRTGELFF	TGTGCCTGGAGCACGCTCAGGACGGGGACAGGGCGGACCGGGGAGCTGTTTTTT
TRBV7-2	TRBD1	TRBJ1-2	CASSLGTGRNGYTF	TGTGCCAGCAGCTTAGGGACAGGGAGGAATGGCTACACCTTC
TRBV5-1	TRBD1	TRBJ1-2	CASSFWDRGLNGYTF	TGCGCCAGCAGCTTTTGGGACAGGGGGCTCAACGGCTACACCTTC
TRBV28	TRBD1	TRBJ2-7	CASRGPQGYEQYF	TGTGCCAGCAGGGGGCCACAGGGGTACGAGCAGTACTTC
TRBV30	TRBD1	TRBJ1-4	CAWSAGTGGGEKLFF	TGTGCCTGGAGTGCCGGGACAGGGGGAGGTGAAAAACTGTTTTTT
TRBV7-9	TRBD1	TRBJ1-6	CASSLNRGRDSPLHF	TGTGCCAGCAGCCTTAACAGGGGTCGGGATTCACCCCTCCACTTT
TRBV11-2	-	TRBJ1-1	CASRPQGEAFF	TGTGCCAGCAGACCCCAGGGTGAAGCTTTCTTT
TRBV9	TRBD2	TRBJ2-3	CASSPLAGVIDTQYF	TGTGCCAGCAGCCCACTAGCGGGGGTGATAGATACGCAGTATTTT
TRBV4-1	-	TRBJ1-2	CASSQDQGNYGYTF	TGCGCCAGCAGCCAAGATCAGGGAAACTATGGCTACACCTTC
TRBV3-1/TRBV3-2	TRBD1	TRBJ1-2	CASSHWDRTNYGYTF	TGTGCCAGCAGCCACTGGGACAGGACTAACTATGGCTACACCTTC
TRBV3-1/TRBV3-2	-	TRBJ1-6	CASSQQSDNSPLHF	TGTGCCAGCAGCCAACAGTCCGATAATTCACCCCTCCACTTT
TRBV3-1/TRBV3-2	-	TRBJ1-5	CASSQEGRTDNQPQHF	TGTGCCAGCAGCCAAGAGGGGCGGACAGATAATCAGCCCCAGCATTTT
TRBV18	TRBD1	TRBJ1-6	CASSPDRTNNPYNSPLHF	TGTGCCAGCTCTCCGGACAGGACAAACAACCCTTATAATTCACCCCTCCACTTT
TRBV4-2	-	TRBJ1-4	CASSQGGQNEKLFF	TGTGCCAGCAGCCAAGGGGGGCAGAATGAAAAACTGTTTTTT
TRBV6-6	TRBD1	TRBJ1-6	CASSNGQVNSPLHF	TGTGCCAGCAGTAACGGACAGGTTAATTCACCCCTCCACTTT
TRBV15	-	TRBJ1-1	CATSRGLMNTEAFF	TGTGCCACCAGCAGGGGCCTTATGAACACTGAAGCTTTCTTT